The subject of this entry is one T cell receptor (beta chain). The source of the sample is a study of CD8+ T cells in alopecia areata. The germline V gene has CDR1 MGHRA and CDR2 YSYEKL. V was clipped by 1 base and J by 5 bases; unmatched bases: 5. The CDR3 has 16 residues. RNA extraction and reverse transcription yielded cDNA as sequencing template. Sequencing was performed with immunoSEQ multiplex PCR; in TCRdb, only in-frame clones are kept and a portion is missing. Of 89,000 or so clones detected, approximately 50% appear once; the ten largest clones hold just over 5.5%. V and J are TRBV4-1 and TRBJ2-3; 11 bases match TRBD2. Material: NKG2D-high CD8+ T cells sorted from blood. The origin of this receptor is a human donor with alopecia areata. Written as DNA, the CDR3 is TGCGCCAGCAGCCAAGCCTTCGGACTAGCGGGAGATACGCAGTATTTT. Its protein product is CASSQAFGLAGDTQYF.